The rows below give T cell receptor beta chains drawn from one sample of a study of T cell responses to AZD1222 COVID-19 vaccine. Libraries were prepared by immunoSEQ multiplex PCR; TCRdb keeps only in-frame clonotypes and omits some of them. The profile shows under 200,000 clones, 85% to 95% of them singletons. The sequenced sample was peripheral blood, obtained on day 0 of AZD1222 vaccination. These receptors originate from an adult in good health. Each CDR3 is given with its conserved first and last residue. The D gene is left open where the match is weak. Size is stated for part of the rows, as once, few or many counts, or as a class when the clone is expanded.

V: TRBV11-2; size: NA; J: TRBJ2-7; D: TRBD2; CDR3: CASSFPAGGSYEQYF; DNA: TGTGCCAGCAGCTTCCCAGCGGGGGGATCCTACGAGCAGTACTTC
V: TRBV4-3; size: NA; J: TRBJ1-2; D: NA; CDR3: CASSQDSAGGFGYTF; DNA: TGCGCCAGCAGCCAAGATTCGGCGGGAGGCTTTGGCTACACCTTC
V: TRBV5-4; size: NA; J: TRBJ2-3; D: TRBD1; CDR3: CASSWTGQADTQYF; DNA: TGTGCCAGCAGCTGGACAGGACAGGCCGATACGCAGTATTTT
V: TRBV3-1/TRBV3-2; size: once; J: TRBJ1-2; D: TRBD1; CDR3: CASSLRGGGDNYGYTF; DNA: TGTGCCAGCAGCCTGCGGGGAGGGGGCGACAACTATGGCTACACCTTC
V: TRBV9; size: NA; J: TRBJ2-2; D: TRBD1; CDR3: CASSPTGAYTGELFF; DNA: TGTGCCAGCAGCCCGACAGGGGCGTACACCGGGGAGCTGTTTTTT
V: TRBV29-1; size: NA; J: TRBJ1-5; D: NA; CDR3: CSVLQGHGNQPQHF; DNA: TGCAGCGTCCTCCAGGGACATGGCAATCAGCCCCAGCATTTT
V: TRBV19; size: NA; J: TRBJ1-2; D: NA; CDR3: CASSIPDSPFNYGYTF; DNA: TGTGCCAGTAGTATACCGGACAGCCCTTTTAACTATGGCTACACCTTC
V: TRBV5-6; size: NA; J: TRBJ1-2; D: TRBD1; CDR3: CASSWDRGAFGYTF; DNA: TGTGCCAGCAGCTGGGACAGGGGAGCATTCGGCTACACCTTC
V: TRBV6-2/TRBV6-3; size: NA; J: TRBJ1-5; D: TRBD1; CDR3: CASSGRGPQPQHF; DNA: TGTGCCAGCAGTGGCAGGGGGCCTCAGCCCCAGCATTTT
V: TRBV7-2; size: NA; J: TRBJ1-5; D: NA; CDR3: CASSLTSAGVRQPQHF; DNA: TGTGCCAGCAGCTTAACTTCTGCCGGGGTTCGGCAGCCCCAGCATTTT
V: TRBV7-9; size: NA; J: TRBJ1-2; D: NA; CDR3: CASSLAGVHGYTF; DNA: TGTGCCAGCAGCTTAGCCGGGGTCCATGGCTACACCTTC
V: TRBV7-9; size: NA; J: TRBJ1-2; D: NA; CDR3: CASSPSGATSTLGYGYTF; DNA: TGTGCCAGCAGCCCATCCGGGGCGACATCGACACTCGGATATGGCTACACCTTC
V: TRBV12-5; size: NA; J: TRBJ2-3; D: TRBD2; CDR3: CASGVGLAGGTDTQYF; DNA: TGTGCTAGTGGTGTAGGACTAGCGGGGGGCACAGATACGCAGTATTTT
V: TRBV28; size: NA; J: TRBJ2-7; D: NA; CDR3: CASSLGGRAHEQYF; DNA: TGTGCCAGCAGTTTAGGTGGCAGGGCCCACGAGCAGTACTTC
V: TRBV28; size: NA; J: TRBJ2-7; D: TRBD2; CDR3: CASSTSGPYEQYF; DNA: TGTGCCAGCAGTACTAGCGGGCCTTACGAGCAGTACTTC
V: TRBV4-1; size: NA; J: TRBJ1-1; D: NA; CDR3: CASSQDFAAAQGTEAFF; DNA: TGCGCCAGCAGCCAAGATTTCGCGGCGGCCCAGGGCACTGAAGCTTTCTTT
V: TRBV19; size: NA; J: TRBJ1-6; D: NA; CDR3: CATARGHRESPLHF; DNA: TGTGCCACCGCCCGGGGGCACCGGGAATCACCCCTCCACTTT
V: TRBV25-1; size: NA; J: TRBJ2-7; D: TRBD1; CDR3: CAISPGTGVHEQYF; DNA: TGTGCCATCTCCCCCGGGACAGGGGTGCACGAGCAGTACTTC
V: TRBV10-3; size: NA; J: TRBJ1-2; D: TRBD1; CDR3: CAISDRGGGYTF; DNA: TGTGCCATCTCGGACAGGGGAGGCGGCTACACCTTC
V: TRBV7-9; size: NA; J: TRBJ2-1; D: NA; CDR3: CASSPGHEQFF; DNA: TGTGCCAGCAGCCCGGGCCATGAGCAGTTCTTC
V: TRBV5-4; size: once; J: TRBJ2-5; D: NA; CDR3: CASSNRTSGETQYF; DNA: TGTGCCAGCAGCAACAGGACCTCCGGAGAGACCCAGTACTTC
V: TRBV6-5; size: NA; J: TRBJ1-6; D: NA; CDR3: CASSYRGDFGSPLHF; DNA: TGTGCCAGCAGTTACAGGGGGGACTTCGGTTCACCCCTCCACTTT
V: TRBV5-1; size: NA; J: TRBJ1-1; D: TRBD1; CDR3: CASSLAERQGRSEAFF; DNA: TGCGCCAGCAGCTTGGCCGAGAGACAGGGACGGTCTGAAGCTTTCTTT
V: TRBV11-2; size: NA; J: TRBJ1-1; D: NA; CDR3: CASSLSPPKVSNTEAFF; DNA: TGTGCCAGCAGCTTAAGCCCCCCAAAGGTCTCGAACACTGAAGCTTTCTTT
V: TRBV19; size: NA; J: TRBJ1-1; D: NA; CDR3: CASSIAAGALNTEAFF; DNA: TGTGCCAGTAGTATAGCAGCGGGGGCTCTGAACACTGAAGCTTTCTTT
V: TRBV25-1; size: NA; J: TRBJ1-1; D: TRBD1; CDR3: CASSVLTGPGMNTEAFF; DNA: TGTGCCAGCAGTGTTCTGACAGGGCCCGGCATGAACACTGAAGCTTTCTTT
V: TRBV3-1/TRBV3-2; size: NA; J: TRBJ2-7; D: TRBD2; CDR3: CASSSPRGASGGSYEQYF; DNA: TGTGCCAGCAGTTCCCCCCGGGGGGCTAGCGGGGGTTCCTACGAGCAGTACTTC
V: TRBV12-3/TRBV12-4; size: NA; J: TRBJ1-2; D: NA; CDR3: CASSFSYGYTF; DNA: TGTGCCAGCAGTTTCTCCTATGGCTACACCTTC
V: TRBV2; size: NA; J: TRBJ1-2; D: NA; CDR3: CASRGGERGYTF; DNA: TGTGCCAGCAGGGGGGGGGAGCGAGGCTACACCTTC
V: TRBV5-1; size: NA; J: TRBJ1-1; D: NA; CDR3: CASSLGTSNTEAFF; DNA: TGCGCCAGCAGCTTGGGGACTTCGAACACTGAAGCTTTCTTT
V: TRBV18; size: NA; J: TRBJ1-2; D: NA; CDR3: CASSPDTRNYGYTF; DNA: TGTGCCAGCTCACCGGACACCCGTAACTATGGCTACACCTTC
V: TRBV5-4; size: NA; J: TRBJ1-2; D: TRBD1; CDR3: CASSDQDREGYTF; DNA: TGTGCCAGCAGCGACCAAGACAGGGAAGGCTACACCTTC
V: TRBV3-1/TRBV3-2; size: NA; J: TRBJ1-1; D: NA; CDR3: CASSVWGGSNTEAFF; DNA: TGTGCCAGCAGCGTCTGGGGGGGGTCGAACACTGAAGCTTTCTTT
V: TRBV10-2; size: NA; J: TRBJ1-6; D: NA; CDR3: CASTHRGLVHNSPLHF; DNA: TGCGCCAGCACCCACCGAGGGTTGGTCCATAATTCACCCCTCCACTTT
V: TRBV7-7; size: once; J: TRBJ2-3; D: NA; CDR3: CASSLGPSTDTQYF; DNA: TGTGCCAGCAGCTTAGGACCCAGCACAGATACGCAGTATTTT
V: TRBV6-5; size: once; J: TRBJ1-1; D: TRBD1; CDR3: CASTPDRGAEAFF; DNA: TGTGCCAGCACCCCGGACAGGGGTGCTGAAGCTTTCTTT
V: TRBV19; size: NA; J: TRBJ1-2; D: NA; CDR3: CASKASRANYGYTF; DNA: TGTGCCAGTAAGGCATCAAGAGCTAACTATGGCTACACCTTC